Listed here is a single T cell receptor beta chain. Its antigen is undetermined. CD4 T cells were positively selected, then CD8 T cells from the CD4-negative fraction. These data are taken from a study of naive and memory T cell subsets. Study results and caveats: Over 95% of naive TCR sequences appeared only once after error correction, unlike memory subsets. Diversity fell and Gini index rose from naive through CM, EM, EMRA. Naive repertoires, especially CD8, held a few larger clonotypes, possibly memory cells re-expressing CD45RA.

The CDR3 is made up of 16 amino acids. Germline CDR1 and CDR2: MNHEY and SVGAGI. Trimming took off 1 base at V and 0 bases at J, with 7 bases between the two ends. Both TRBC1 and TRBC2 were covered by a beta constant-region primer of two equimolar oligonucleotides. Four rounds of PCR amplified the ligated cDNA using nested alpha and beta constant-region primers plus SP2. The cDNA 3' end received a ligated single-stranded oligonucleotide carrying the SP2 primer and a 12-nucleotide UMI. Using its own MiXCR run on the UMI-ligation and nested PCR reads, TCRdb lists one record per CDR3 protein. The sample contains around 160,000 distinct CDR3 sequences, approximately 22% of which appear only once.

The chain couples TRBV6-5 to TRBJ1-6; D ambiguous. The receptor was derived from a human donor in good health. The sequenced material came from naive CD4+ T cells from blood. CDR3 loop: CASSYLRSSYNSPLHF. As DNA, the CDR3 is TGTGCCAGCAGTTACTTGAGAAGCTCCTATAATTCACCCCTCCACTTT.